This T cell receptor (beta chain) was observed in a study of T cell responses to AZD1222 COVID-19 vaccine. Study-wide results and limits: Spike-specific TCR breadth and depth went up after people got two AZD1222 doses.

Comments on this clone: Its antigen is currently unknown.

The CDR3 is made up of 16 amino acids. Germline lookup yields CDR1 SGHRS and CDR2 YFSETQ. V lost 3 bases, J lost 5 bases, and 7 bases stayed unmatched. The table came from immunoSEQ multiplex PCR; TCRdb's copy has only in-frame clones and leaves some out. The top ten hold approximately 5% of the sample, which has about 28,000 clones, 78% seen once. The sample was peripheral blood, taken on day 0 of AZD1222 vaccination. The chain has TRBV5-1 and TRBJ2-3; TRBD2 matches 12 bases. The receptor was derived from an adult in good health. In DNA form, the CDR3 reads TGCGCCAGCAGCTCCCGACTAGCGGGGGATATAGATACGCAGTATTTT. This translates into CASSSRLAGDIDTQYF.